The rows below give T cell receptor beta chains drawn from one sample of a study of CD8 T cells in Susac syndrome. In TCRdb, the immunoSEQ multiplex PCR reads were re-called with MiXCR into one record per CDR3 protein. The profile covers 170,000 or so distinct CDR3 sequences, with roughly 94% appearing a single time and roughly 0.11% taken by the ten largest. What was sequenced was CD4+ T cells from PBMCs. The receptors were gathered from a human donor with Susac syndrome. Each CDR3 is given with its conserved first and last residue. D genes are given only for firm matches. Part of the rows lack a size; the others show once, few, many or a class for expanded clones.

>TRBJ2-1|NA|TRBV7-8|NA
TGTGCCAGCAGCTCCAACTCCCATGAGCAGTTCTTC
CASSSNSHEQFF
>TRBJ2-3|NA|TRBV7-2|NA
TGTGCCAGCAGCTTTCGTGTCACAGATACGCAGTATTTT
CASSFRVTDTQYF
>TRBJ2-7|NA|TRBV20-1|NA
TGCAGTGCTAGAGATCGGGCGGGGGCTTACGAGCAGTACTTC
CSARDRAGAYEQYF
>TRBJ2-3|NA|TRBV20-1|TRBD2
TGCAGTGCTAGTAGCGGGGTGAGCACAGATACGCAGTATTTT
CSASSGVSTDTQYF
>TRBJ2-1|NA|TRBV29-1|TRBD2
TGCAGCACACGGACCCCTCTAGCGGGGGCCTACAATGAGCAGTTCTTC
CSTRTPLAGAYNEQFF
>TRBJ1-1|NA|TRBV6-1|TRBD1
TGTGCCAGCCCCCGGGACAGGGGGGCTGAAGCTTTCTTT
CASPRDRGAEAFF
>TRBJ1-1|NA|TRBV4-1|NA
TGCGCCAGCAGCCCCGCTGACAGGAGGAACACTGAAGCTTTCTTT
CASSPADRRNTEAFF
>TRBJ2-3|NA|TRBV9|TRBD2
TGTGCCAGCACCCCTATAGCGGGGGGGCAGACAGATACGCAGTATTTT
CASTPIAGGQTDTQYF
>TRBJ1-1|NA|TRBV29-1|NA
TGCAGTGGGTTACAGGACATGAACACTGAAGCTTTCTTT
CSGLQDMNTEAFF
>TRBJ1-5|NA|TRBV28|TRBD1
TGTGCCAGCATTCAGGGGGCGGGAAGCAATCAGCCCCAGCATTTT
CASIQGAGSNQPQHF
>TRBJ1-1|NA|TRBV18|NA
TGTGCCAGCTCACAACGACAACACGCTGAAGCTTTCTTT
CASSQRQHAEAFF
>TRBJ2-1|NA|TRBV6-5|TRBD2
TGTGCCAGCAGTTACGCCTTATCGGGGGGATACAATGAGCAGTTCTTC
CASSYALSGGYNEQFF
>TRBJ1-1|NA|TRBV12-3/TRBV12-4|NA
TGTGCCAGCAGTTTCAGCAGGGAGGCCGAAGCTTTCTTT
CASSFSREAEAFF
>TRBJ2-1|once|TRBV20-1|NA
TGCAGTGCTAGGGACCCCAAAAGGGGAGATCACAATGAGCAGTTCTTC
CSARDPKRGDHNEQFF
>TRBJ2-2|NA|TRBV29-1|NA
TGCAGCGTTGACAGGTCGGACACCGGGGAGCTGTTTTTT
CSVDRSDTGELFF
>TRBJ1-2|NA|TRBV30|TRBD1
TGTGCCTGGAGAAGGGACAGTCTGACGGGTGGCTACACCTTC
CAWRRDSLTGGYTF
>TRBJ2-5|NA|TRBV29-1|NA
TGCAGCGTTGGAAGGGGGGGAGAGACCCAGTACTTC
CSVGRGGETQYF
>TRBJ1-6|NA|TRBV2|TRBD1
TGTGCCAGCCGGGACAGCAATTCACCCCTCCACTTT
CASRDSNSPLHF
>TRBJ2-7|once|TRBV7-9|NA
TGTGCCAGCAGCGCCCGGGACTTTACCTACGAGCAGTACTTC
CASSARDFTYEQYF
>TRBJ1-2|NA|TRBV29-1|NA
TGCAGCGTTGTGGGACAAGAGAACTATGGCTACACCTTC
CSVVGQENYGYTF
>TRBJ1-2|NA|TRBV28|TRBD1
TGTGCCAGCAGCCGTACAGGGGGCGATGGCTACACCTTC
CASSRTGGDGYTF
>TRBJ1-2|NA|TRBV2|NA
TGTGCCAGCAGTGAAGCTAACTATGGCTACACCTTC
CASSEANYGYTF
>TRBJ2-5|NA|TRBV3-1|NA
TGTGCCAGCAGCCAATTGCACAGAGCGCAAGAGACCCAGTACTTC
CASSQLHRAQETQYF
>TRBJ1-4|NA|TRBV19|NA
TGTGCCACCTGCCCGGGGGGTAATACTAATGAAAAACTGTTTTTT
CATCPGGNTNEKLFF
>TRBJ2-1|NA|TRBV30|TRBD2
TGTGCCTGGAATCCTAGCGGGGGGGATAATGAGCAGTTCTTC
CAWNPSGGDNEQFF
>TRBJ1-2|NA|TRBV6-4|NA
TGTGCCAGCTCCCCCCGCTGTGGCTATGGCTACACCTTC
CASSPRCGYGYTF
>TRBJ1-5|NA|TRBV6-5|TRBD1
TGTGCCAGCCACACAGGGGACCAGCCCCAGCATTTT
CASHTGDQPQHF
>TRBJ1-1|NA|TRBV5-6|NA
TGTGCCAGCAGCTTGGTGGGCACTGAAGCTTTCTTT
CASSLVGTEAFF
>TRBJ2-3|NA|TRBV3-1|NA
TGTGCCAGCAGCCAAGATCGCCTGGGCACGCAGTATTTT
CASSQDRLGTQYF